Below, 32 T cell receptor beta chains from the same sample are listed, as sequenced in a study of early T cells in non-severe SARS-CoV-2 infection. Using its own MiXCR run on the 5' RACE reads, TCRdb lists one record per CDR3 protein. The sample includes roughly 66,000 distinct CDR3 sequences, 8% to 9.5% of them seen just once. The sequencing input was whole blood. Receptors originate from an adult who was a healthcare worker with PCR-confirmed SARS-CoV-2 infection or an uninfected control (not recorded which).

This clonotype has just a few counts. V usage is TRBV30 and J usage is TRBJ2-7; 12 bases line up with TRBD2. The germline CDR1 and CDR2 sequences are GTSNPN and SVGIG (reference sequence). The CDR3 sequence is 16 residues long. The ends lost 2 bases at V and 6 bases at J; junction bases unmatched: 11. The CDR3 nucleotides read TGTGCCTGGAGTACGCTAGCGGGAGGGCCAATTAGCGAGCAGTACTTC. It is translated as CAWSTLAGGPISEQYF.

This clonotype turned up a few times. This rearrangement joins TRBV7-8 to TRBJ2-5; D gene uncertain. The CDR3 extends over 14 amino acids. Trimming stripped 6 bases from V and 0 bases from J, with 11 bases between. Germline-derived CDR1 and CDR2 are SGHVS and FQNEAQ. The CDR3, as DNA: TGTGCCAGCAGAGGCGGATCGTACCAAGAGACCCAGTACTTC. It yields the protein CASRGGSYQETQYF.

The sample holds many counts of this clonotype. The chain recombines TRBV2 with TRBJ2-5, with D possibly matching TRBD1 (7 bases). Germline V gene lookup returns CDR1 SNHLY and CDR2 FYNNEI. This CDR3 has 13 residues. The germline V and J ends were trimmed by 6 bases and 2 bases, with 10 bases remaining between them. The CDR3 sequence is CASREGQQETQYF. CDR3 coding DNA: TGTGCCAGCAGGGAGGGACAGCAAGAGACCCAGTACTTC.

This clonotype was counted a few times. The chain is built from TRBV6-5 and TRBJ1-1; 8 bases are shared with TRBD1. CDR1 is MNHEY and CDR2 is SVGAGI in the germline V gene. With 0 bases clipped from V and 4 bases from J, the junction kept 4 bases outside the gene matches. The CDR3 extends over 15 amino acids. CDR3 residues: CASSYSTGVGTEAFF. CDR3 DNA sequence: TGTGCCAGCAGTTACTCGACAGGGGTGGGCACTGAAGCTTTCTTT.

The genes are TRBV5-1 and TRBJ1-1; TRBD1 might be the D (6 bases). The CDR3 is 14 residues long. V was pared by 0 bases and J by 5 bases, with 11 bases between. The V gene's germline CDR1 is SGHRS and CDR2 YFSETQ. CDR3 in DNA: TGCGCCAGCAGCTTGGAAGCAGGGGCAACTGAAGCTTTCTTT. Its protein is CASSLEAGATEAFF.

Ten or more counts support this clonotype. The chain couples TRBV6-6 to TRBJ2-7, with D unresolved. This CDR3 contains 14 residues. From germline, CDR1 is MNHNY and CDR2 SVGAGI (reference sequence). The V gene lost 0 bases and the J gene lost 3 bases, with 9 bases spanning the gap. CDR3 residues: CASSYSGGSYEQYF. CDR3 nucleotides: TGTGCCAGCAGTTACTCTGGCGGAAGCTACGAGCAGTACTTC.

In its sample, this clonotype was seen a few times. The J gene is TRBJ2-7, the V gene TRBV7-8, with 10 bases identical to TRBD2. There are 16 residues in the CDR3. V gave up 1 base and J gave up 0 bases; unmatched junction bases: 3. Germline V CDR1 and CDR2: SGHVS, FQNEAQ. The CDR3 here is CASSLGLAGVSYEQYF. The CDR3 DNA is TGTGCCAGCAGCTTAGGGCTAGCGGGAGTCTCCTACGAGCAGTACTTC.

This clonotype was seen repeatedly, ten times or more. The chain carries TRBV20-1 and TRBJ2-1, with 7 nucleotides matching TRBD2. Germline CDR1 and CDR2: DFQATT and SNEGSKA (reference sequence). The CDR3 is 17 amino acids. Trimming removed 1 base from V and 4 bases from J; junction bases left unmatched: 13. The CDR3 DNA sequence: TGCAGTGCTAGAGGTCGGCCTACGGGACTACCTTACAATGAGCAGTTCTTC. Its translation is CSARGRPTGLPYNEQFF.

J is TRBJ2-2 and V is TRBV3-1, with a possible D match to TRBD1 (5 bases). V lost 4 bases to trimming and J lost 4 bases, with 13 bases between them. CDR1 is LGHDT, CDR2 YNNKEL, per germline (reference sequence). There are 15 residues in the CDR3. CDR3 protein: CASSPRRDSTGELFF. The CDR3 coding sequence is TGTGCCAGCAGCCCGCGACGTGACAGCACCGGGGAGCTGTTTTTT. Full variable domain (outside the CDR3, taken from reference TRBV3-1 and TRBJ2-2): DTAVSQTPKYLVTQMGNDKSIKCEQNLGHDTMYWYKQDSKKFLKIMFSYNNKELIINETVPNRFSPKSPDKAHLNLHINSLELGDSAVYFCASSPRRDSTGELFFGEGSRLTVL.

This clonotype was seen repeatedly, ten times or more. The rearrangement joins TRBV3-1 to TRBJ1-1; D possibly corresponds to TRBD1 (6 bases). The V gene lost 5 bases and the J gene lost 0 bases, with 10 bases spanning the gap. Germline CDR1 is LGHDT and CDR2 is YNNKEL (reference sequence). CDR3 length: 14 amino acids. For the CDR3, the DNA is TGTGCCAGCAGCAGGGACACAATGAACACTGAAGCTTTCTTT. It yields the protein CASSRDTMNTEAFF. Looking up the rest from reference TRBV3-1 and TRBJ1-1 gives the full variable domain: DTAVSQTPKYLVTQMGNDKSIKCEQNLGHDTMYWYKQDSKKFLKIMFSYNNKELIINETVPNRFSPKSPDKAHLNLHINSLELGDSAVYFCASSRDTMNTEAFFGQGTRLTVV.

The table lists this clonotype with a few counts. A much larger clone differs by one base, so this may be a read error. The CDR3 coding sequence is TGCAGTGCTAGAACCTACGAGCAGTACTTC. This sequence encodes CSARTYEQYF. The V gene is TRBV20-1, the J gene TRBJ2-7; D uncertain. This CDR3 comprises 10 residues. The V gene's germline CDR1 is DFQATT and CDR2 SNEGSKA (reference sequence). V was shortened by 2 bases and J by 2 bases, with 1 base between the two germline ends.

This clonotype was counted many times. J is TRBJ2-3 and V is TRBV28; 8 nucleotides align to TRBD2. V lost 10 bases to trimming and J lost 3 bases; unmatched junction nucleotides: 3. CDR1 is MDHEN, CDR2 SYDVKM, per germline. CDR3 length: 12 amino acids. The CDR3 DNA reads as TGTGCCACCTTAGCGGGAACAGATACGCAGTATTTT. It encodes CATLAGTDTQYF. Together with reference TRBV28 and TRBJ2-3, the CDR3 gives the full variable domain: DVKVTQSSRYLVKRTGEKVFLECVQDMDHENMFWYRQDPGLGLRLIYFSYDVKMKEKGDIPEGYSVSREKKERFSLILESASTNQTSMYLCATLAGTDTQYFGPGTRLTVL.

This clonotype was seen more than once but under ten times. The V gene is TRBV3-1, the J gene TRBJ2-1; TRBD2 agrees at 9 bases. This CDR3 is 16 amino acids long. J gave up 7 bases and V 0 bases, and 7 bases lay outside the gene matches. The germline V gene has CDR1 LGHDT and CDR2 YNNKEL (reference sequence). In nucleotides, the CDR3 is TGTGCCAGCAGCCAAGATCTCGGGACTAGCATAAATGAGCAGTTCTTC. This gives the protein CASSQDLGTSINEQFF.

Many counts were recorded for this clonotype. V and J are TRBV6-6 and TRBJ1-2, with D uncertain. Trimming took 5 bases from V and 4 from J, leaving 5 bases between them. CDR3 length equals 11 residues. Germline CDR1 MNHNY, CDR2 SVGAGI (reference sequence). This chain's CDR3 is CASSPSYGYTF. The CDR3 DNA reads TGTGCCAGCAGTCCCTCCTATGGCTACACCTTC.

The chain couples TRBV30 to TRBJ2-7; possibly TRBD2 for D (6 bases). The length of the CDR3 is 13 residues. Germline CDR1 GTSNPN, CDR2 SVGIG (reference sequence). V shed 4 bases and J shed 9 bases, with 19 bases lying between them. CDR3 sequence reads: CAWTGLRLMGQYF. CDR3 bases: TGTGCCTGGACCGGACTACGGCTAATGGGGCAGTACTTC.

This clonotype was detected ten times or more. V and J are TRBV3-1 and TRBJ2-3; D uncertain. The CDR3 has 13 amino acids. Germline values: CDR1 LGHDT, CDR2 YNNKEL (reference sequence). Trimming stripped 0 bases from V and 3 bases from J, with 4 bases between. CDR3 DNA sequence: TGTGCCAGCAGCCAAGAGAGGACAGATACGCAGTATTTT. It encodes CASSQERTDTQYF.

The chain recombines TRBV3-1 with TRBJ2-2, with 9 bases lining up with TRBD1. J gave up 7 bases and V 2 bases, and 5 bases lay outside the gene matches. The CDR3 has 15 residues. Germline V gene lookup returns CDR1 LGHDT and CDR2 YNNKEL (reference sequence). The CDR3 loop reads CASSQLDRGNGELFF. In nucleotides, the CDR3 is TGTGCCAGCAGCCAACTGGACAGGGGAAACGGGGAGCTGTTTTTT.

This chain links TRBV5-1 with TRBJ2-5; the D gene is possibly TRBD2 (6 bases). Per germline, CDR1 SGHRS and CDR2 YFSETQ. This CDR3 region has 13 residues. The germline V and J ends were trimmed by 3 bases and 2 bases, with 8 bases remaining between them. For the CDR3, the DNA is TGCGCCAGCAGCTCCGGAGGGCAAGAGACCCAGTACTTC. Its protein product is CASSSGGQETQYF.

This clonotype was counted a few times. The gene calls are TRBV2 and TRBJ2-1; 10 bases fit TRBD1. The CDR3 covers 15 residues. The germline V gene encodes CDR1 SNHLY and CDR2 FYNNEI. After removal of 6 bases from V and 2 bases from J, the junction contained 4 bases not matched to a gene. CDR3 sequence (DNA): TGTGCCAGCAGGTTTGACAGGGGGCCCTACAATGAGCAGTTCTTC. Translated: CASRFDRGPYNEQFF.

Concerning this clonotype itself: The junction differs from germline at one of its ends, possibly a read error. This sequence joins TRBV7-4 and TRBJ2-1, with a possible D match to TRBD2 (5 bases). CDR1 and CDR2 from the germline V gene are SGHVT and SQSDAQ. The CDR3 is 11 amino acids. In DNA form, the CDR3 reads TGCCCGGACCGGGGAAGGAATGAGCAGTTCTTC. Translating it yields CPDRGRNEQFF. Variable domain in full (rest from reference TRBV7-4 and TRBJ2-1): GAGVSQSPRYKVAKRGRDVALRCDSISGHVTLYWYRQTLGQGSEVLTYSQSDAQRDKSGRPSGRFSAERPERSVSTLKIQRTEQGDSAVYLCPDRGRNEQFFGPGTRLTVL.

With respect to this clonotype: Given a much more abundant clone one base away, this may be a read error. The chain is built from TRBV11-2 and TRBJ2-2, with D uncertain. CDR1 SGHAT and CDR2 FQNNGV come from the germline V gene. The CDR3 runs to 12 residues. V was clipped by 4 bases and J by 1 base, with 1 base between them. The CDR3 here is CASSWNTGELFF. CDR3 nucleotide sequence: TGTGCCAGCAGCTGGAACACCGGGGAGCTGTTTTTT.

This chain joins TRBV6-2 or TRBV6-3 and TRBJ2-3; 7 bases align to TRBD2. The V segment lost 2 bases and the J segment 0 bases; nucleotides outside the gene matches: 2. This CDR3 spans 15 amino acids. CDR1 is MNHEY and CDR2 is SVGEGT in the germline V gene. CDR3 DNA: TGTGCCAGCAGTTACGGCGGGGGTAGCACAGATACGCAGTATTTT. Translated, it gives CASSYGGGSTDTQYF.

This clonotype was seen a handful of times. The chain recombines TRBV28 with TRBJ2-5; no clear D gene. The V gene's germline CDR1 is MDHEN and CDR2 SYDVKM. This CDR3 spans 14 amino acids. V lost 5 bases and J 7 bases, leaving 17 bases between the germline ends. The CDR3: CASSPPTELRTQYF. The CDR3 region has the DNA TGTGCCAGCAGTCCCCCGACTGAGCTCCGGACCCAGTACTTC.

This chain joins TRBV5-4 and TRBJ2-5; unclear D gene. The CDR3 covers 14 residues. Trimming left V 4 bases short and J 0 bases short, with 10 bases between. Looked up from germline, CDR1 is SGHNT and CDR2 is YYREEE (reference sequence). CDR3 amino acids: CASSQDRYQETQYF. The CDR3 nucleotides are TGTGCCAGCAGCCAAGATCGGTACCAAGAGACCCAGTACTTC.

The chain employs TRBV6-5 and TRBJ2-1, with 8 bases aligning to TRBD2. Germline V gene lookup returns CDR1 MNHEY and CDR2 SVGAGI. Unmatched junction bases numbered 22, after V lost 0 bases and J lost 6 bases. This CDR3 comprises 21 residues. The CDR3 region has the DNA TGTGCCAGCAGTTACTCGATCGGACTAGCTCATCCCAGGGGTGAGCGCAATGAGCAGTTCTTC. It specifies CASSYSIGLAHPRGERNEQFF.

The chain recombines TRBV28 with TRBJ2-7; 9 nucleotides match TRBD2. Germline V gene data show CDR1 as MDHEN and CDR2 as SYDVKM. The CDR3 covers 15 residues. With V trimmed by 5 bases and J by 0 bases, 5 bases remained unmatched. Here the CDR3 reads CASSPSGALSYEQYF. In DNA form, the CDR3 reads TGTGCCAGCAGTCCTAGCGGGGCCCTCTCCTACGAGCAGTACTTC.

The chain links TRBV2 to TRBJ2-7; D remains unclear. Between the trimmed V and J ends, which lost 4 bases and 2 bases, there was a span of 9 bases. Per the germline V gene, CDR1 is SNHLY and CDR2 is FYNNEI. This CDR3 region has 13 residues. CDR3 region: CASSGHLTYEQYF. The CDR3 bases are TGTGCCAGCAGTGGCCATCTCACCTACGAGCAGTACTTC.

The CDR3: CASTERDYSGSSYEQYF. The CDR3, as DNA: TGTGCCAGCACCGAAAGGGACTATAGCGGGAGCTCCTACGAGCAGTACTTC. The gene calls are TRBV6-2 or TRBV6-3 and TRBJ2-7; 9 bases line up with TRBD2. The germline gives CDR1 MNHEY, CDR2 SVGEGT. This CDR3 contains 17 residues. Unmatched junction bases numbered 13, after V lost 7 bases and J lost 0 bases.

In its sample, this clonotype was seen many times. DNA for the CDR3: TGTGCCAGCAGCTTAGAATCATTCGGGCAGGCCAACTCTGGAAACACCATATATTTT. This translates into CASSLESFGQANSGNTIYF. This chain links TRBV7-9 with TRBJ1-3; D remains unclear. V shed 1 base and J shed 0 bases, with 19 bases lying between them. Germline-derived CDR1 and CDR2 are SEHNR and FQNEAQ (reference sequence). The CDR3 sequence is 19 residues long.

This clonotype appeared many times. The chain uses TRBV5-1 and TRBJ2-7, with 9 bases that match TRBD2. The CDR3 totals 16 residues. Germline-derived CDR1 and CDR2 are SGHRS and YFSETQ. With 0 bases clipped from V and 5 bases from J, the junction kept 9 bases outside the gene matches. The CDR3 protein is CASSLDPVIAGDEQYF. The CDR3 bases are TGCGCCAGCAGCTTGGACCCCGTAATAGCGGGAGACGAGCAGTACTTC.

This chain links TRBV27 with TRBJ2-6; no clear D gene. This CDR3 region has 13 residues. V shed 8 bases and J shed 2 bases, with 7 bases lying between them. CDR1 MNHEY and CDR2 SMNVEV come from the germline V gene (reference sequence). DNA for the CDR3: TGTGCCAGCCGTCGGGCTGGGGCCAACGTCCTGACTTTC. Protein sequence: CASRRAGANVLTF.

Turning to this clonotype: A single base separates this from a much larger clone, so it may be a read error. The CDR3 is CACGRNRETQYF. The CDR3 DNA follows: TGCGCCTGCGGGCGGAACAGGGAGACCCAGTACTTC. The J gene is TRBJ2-5, the V gene TRBV10-2, with D perhaps given as TRBD1 or TRBD2 (5 bases each). This CDR3 has 12 amino acids. Germline CDR1 is WSHSY and CDR2 is SAAADI. V lost 11 bases and J 5 bases, leaving 15 bases between the germline ends.